This T cell receptor beta chain was obtained from a study of T cells in Graves' hyperthyroidism and ophthalmopathy. Across the whole study: Peripheral blood samples were taken at initial diagnosis, prior to any treatment.

CDR1 and CDR2 (germline): SNHLY, FYNNEI. The CDR3 consists of 10 residues. Between the trimmed V and J ends, which lost 5 bases and 5 bases, there was a span of 3 bases. This clonotype was recorded at least ten times. Template material for amplifying TCR beta CDR3 regions consisted of RNA transcripts. TCR CDR3 underwent first-round RT-PCR with the HTBI primer set. Via MiXCR, TCRdb re-called the multiplex PCR reads, giving one row per CDR3 protein. The data hold about 360,000 distinct CDR3 sequences, with around 13% observed a single time. The chain recombines TRBV2 with TRBJ2-5; D is uncertain. The sample comprised blood. The source of this sequence is a woman aged 18 to 35 with Graves' hyperthyroidism. Here the CDR3 reads CASSRETQYF. CDR3 in DNA: TGTGCCAGCAGTCGGGAGACCCAGTACTTC.